A single sample is the source of the 23 T cell receptor beta chains below, sequenced in a study of control samples from healthy donors and cancer patients. The repertoire was sequenced with immunoSEQ multiplex PCR; TCRdb's copy has only in-frame clones and lacks some. The sample includes tens of thousands of clones, more than 80% of them seen just once. Sequencing was done on a sample of PBMCs. Receptors originate from a woman aged 45-59 years with lung cancer.

The V gene is TRBV7-2, the J gene TRBJ1-2; TRBD1 aligns across 7 bases. This CDR3 region has 15 residues. With 4 bases clipped from V and 6 bases from J, the junction kept 11 bases outside the gene matches. Germline loops: CDR1 SGHTA, CDR2 FQGNSA. CDR3 bases: TGTGCCAGCAGCTCACAGACAGGGAATCAGGATGGCTACACCTTC. Translation gives CASSSQTGNQDGYTF.

The chain combines TRBV9 with TRBJ1-1; TRBD1 matches at 7 bases. V dropped 2 bases and J dropped 6; count of bases not matched to a gene: 4. There are 13 residues in the CDR3. Germline V gene lookup returns CDR1 SGDLS and CDR2 YYNGEE. For the CDR3, the DNA is TGTGCCAGCAGCGTCTCCCAGGGGGCTGAAGCTTTCTTT. This encodes CASSVSQGAEAFF. The entire variable domain, with the rest obtained from reference TRBV9 and TRBJ1-1, is as follows: DSGVTQTPKHLITATGQRVTLRCSPRSGDLSVYWYQQSLDQGLQFLIQYYNGEERAKGNILERFSAQQFPDLHSELNLSSLELGDSALYFCASSVSQGAEAFFGQGTRLTVV.

The chain is built from TRBV6-2 or TRBV6-3 and TRBJ1-1, with 9 bases aligning to TRBD1. Germline V gene lookup returns CDR1 MNHEY and CDR2 SVGEGT. CDR3 length: 16 amino acids. V lost 0 bases to trimming and J lost 10 bases; unmatched junction nucleotides: 12. This CDR3 is CASSYSPGTGISGAFF. CDR3 nucleotides: TGTGCCAGCAGTTACTCACCGGGGACAGGGATTTCTGGAGCTTTCTTT.

This chain joins TRBV4-2 and TRBJ2-2; 9 bases fit TRBD2. This CDR3 has 19 amino acids. After removal of 1 base from V and 4 bases from J, the junction contained 13 bases not matched to a gene. The germline gives CDR1 LGHNA, CDR2 YNFKEQ. Here the CDR3 reads CASSQVTGLAGTGTGELFF. The CDR3 DNA reads as TGTGCCAGCAGCCAAGTTACGGGGCTAGCGGGGACCGGCACCGGGGAGCTGTTTTTT.

This chain joins TRBV24-1 and TRBJ2-5; 8 bases are a match to TRBD1. Germline V gene sequence: CDR1 KGHDR, CDR2 SFDVKD. J gave up 5 bases and V 4 bases, and 8 bases lay outside the gene matches. The CDR3 is made up of 15 amino acids. CDR3 in amino acids: CATSDLTGAGETQYF. CDR3 sequence (DNA): TGTGCCACCAGTGACCTGACAGGGGCGGGGGAGACCCAGTACTTC.

V is TRBV15 and J is TRBJ1-5, with TRBD1 identical over 7 bases. The CDR3 totals 18 residues. With V trimmed by 3 bases and J by 2 bases, 13 bases remained unmatched. Germline assignment: CDR1 LNHNV and CDR2 YYDKDF (reference sequence). Written as DNA, the CDR3 is TGTGCCACCAGCAGCGTCAGGGGGACTTGGGGAGGCAATCAGCCCCAGCATTTT. Translation: CATSSVRGTWGGNQPQHF.

The chain combines TRBV4-2 with TRBJ2-1; maybe TRBD2 (5 bases). The V and J ends lost 0 bases and 5 bases respectively, with 8 bases between them. The germline V gene has CDR1 LGHNA and CDR2 YNFKEQ. There are 14 residues in the CDR3. The CDR3 nucleotides read TGTGCCAGCAGCCAAGAGGAGGCAGACAATGAGCAGTTCTTC. It encodes CASSQEEADNEQFF.

This chain links TRBV24-1 with TRBJ2-7, with 9 nucleotides matching TRBD1. CDR1 and CDR2 (germline): KGHDR, SFDVKD. Trimming at V came to 12 bases and at J to 6 bases, leaving 8 bases not matched to a gene. CDR3 length equals 12 residues. The CDR3 protein is CAAQGQGSEQYF. CDR3 coding DNA: TGTGCCGCCCAAGGACAGGGGTCCGAGCAGTACTTC.

The CDR3 DNA reads as TGTGCCTGGAGTGTAGCCGTCTATGGCTACACCTTC. Translating gives CAWSVAVYGYTF. This chain links TRBV30 with TRBJ1-2; D remains ambiguous. Trimming took off 0 bases at V and 4 bases at J, with 6 bases between the two ends. This CDR3 region has 12 residues. Germline V gives CDR1 GTSNPN, CDR2 SVGIG (reference sequence).

Details on this clone: This sample includes further DNA sequences coding for the same CDR3. This rearrangement joins TRBV7-9 to TRBJ2-5; no definite D call. Per germline, CDR1 SEHNR and CDR2 FQNEAQ (reference sequence). CDR3 length: 11 amino acids. Trimming left V 6 bases short and J 1 base short, with 3 bases between. CDR3 residues: CASSFQETQYF. DNA of the CDR3: TGTGCCAGCAGTTTCCAAGAGACCCAGTACTTC.

The chain joins TRBV29-1 to TRBJ1-1; D is unresolved. V dropped 3 bases and J dropped 6 bases, with 8 bases sitting between them. CDR3 length: 11 amino acids. Germline CDR1 reads SQVTM; CDR2 reads ANQGSEA. The CDR3 reads CSVEHGPEAFF. CDR3 nucleotide sequence: TGCAGCGTTGAGCACGGGCCTGAAGCTTTCTTT. Complete variable domain (other parts from reference TRBV29-1 and TRBJ1-1): SAVISQKPSRDICQRGTSLTIQCQVDSQVTMMFWYRQQPGQSLTLIATANQGSEATYESGFVIDKFPISRPNLTFSTLTVSNMSPEDSSIYLCSVEHGPEAFFGQGTRLTVV.

This clone was counted between two and nine times. The V and J genes are TRBV11-2 and TRBJ1-3; possible D gene TRBD1, 6 bases. Trimming stripped 1 base from V and 0 bases from J, with 13 bases between. In germline, CDR1 is SGHAT, CDR2 FQNNGV. This CDR3 contains 17 residues. The CDR3 DNA follows: TGTGCCAGCAGCTTAGGAGTAGGACAGTTCTCTGGAAACACCATATATTTT. Its protein product is CASSLGVGQFSGNTIYF.

The chain joins TRBV7-9 to TRBJ1-4, with D perhaps matching TRBD1 (5 bases). The germline V gene encodes CDR1 SEHNR and CDR2 FQNEAQ (reference sequence). The CDR3 is 15 amino acids. Trimming shortened V by 5 bases and J by 8 bases, and 18 bases separated the two germline ends. This CDR3 reads CASSLAGTGDEKLFF. The CDR3 region has the DNA TGTGCCAGCAGCCTTGCCGGGACGGGGGACGAAAAACTGTTTTTT. The full variable domain, in which reference TRBV7-9 and TRBJ1-4 provide the parts outside the CDR3, is DTGVSQNPRHKITKRGQNVTFRCDPISEHNRLYWYRQTLGQGPEFLTYFQNEAQLEKSRLLSDRFSAERPKGSFSTLEIQRTEQGDSAMYLCASSLAGTGDEKLFFGSGTQLSVL.

This rearrangement joins TRBV6-2 or TRBV6-3 to TRBJ2-3, with 8 bases lining up with TRBD2. This CDR3 spans 15 amino acids. Germline trimming cut 1 base from V and 3 bases from J; bases unmatched to any gene: 3. CDR1 is MNHEY, CDR2 SVGEGT, per germline. CDR3 protein: CASSYLGTRTDTQYF. CDR3 nucleotides: TGTGCCAGCAGTTACTTGGGGACTAGGACAGATACGCAGTATTTT.

The chain is built from TRBV24-1 and TRBJ1-2; D perhaps matches TRBD1 (5 bases). Trimming shortened V by 4 bases and J by 3 bases, and 11 bases separated the two germline ends. CDR1 is KGHDR and CDR2 is SFDVKD in the germline V gene. This CDR3 region has 14 residues. CDR3 protein: CATSDPGLYYGYTF. CDR3 DNA: TGTGCCACCAGTGACCCGGGACTGTACTATGGCTACACCTTC.

The CDR3 here is CAWSTGAKSSGANVLTF. CDR3 sequence (DNA): TGTGCCTGGAGTACGGGGGCCAAAAGCTCTGGGGCCAACGTCCTGACTTTC. This chain connects TRBV30 to TRBJ2-6; D tentatively reads TRBD1 or TRBD2 (6 bases each). The CDR3 has 17 residues. Trimming removed 2 bases from V and 0 bases from J, with 14 bases in between. The V gene's germline CDR1 is GTSNPN and CDR2 SVGIG (reference sequence).

V gene TRBV7-8 combines with J gene TRBJ2-4, with 7 bases matching TRBD2. With V trimmed by 2 bases and J by 13 bases, 8 bases remained unmatched. This CDR3 has 13 residues. The V gene's germline CDR1 is SGHVS and CDR2 FQNEAQ. The CDR3, as DNA: TGTGCCAGCAGCTTACGTAGGGCTAGCGGACAGTACTTC. This translates into CASSLRRASGQYF.

The genes are TRBV2 and TRBJ1-6; D is unresolved. CDR3 size: 15 residues. Trimming removed 2 bases at V and 4 bases at J, with 9 bases between. CDR1 and CDR2 from the germline V gene are SNHLY and FYNNEI. Here the CDR3 DNA reads TGTGCCAGCAGTGAACGCCCGGGGTATAATTCACCCCTCCACTTT. Protein product: CASSERPGYNSPLHF.

The genes are TRBV28 and TRBJ2-5, with TRBD2 matching over 7 bases. In germline, CDR1 is MDHEN, CDR2 SYDVKM. The CDR3 has 17 amino acids. V lost 2 bases to trimming and J lost 2 bases; unmatched junction nucleotides: 11. This chain's CDR3 is CASSLNGEASGQETQYF. CDR3 bases: TGTGCCAGCAGTTTAAACGGTGAGGCTAGCGGACAAGAGACCCAGTACTTC.

The sample holds one count of this clone. V and J are TRBV11-2 and TRBJ2-1, with no clear D. The germline CDR1 and CDR2 sequences are SGHAT and FQNNGV. Deletions cut 5 bases from V and 4 bases from J, with 12 bases between. The CDR3 runs to 14 residues. CDR3 DNA: TGTGCCAGCAGCCTTGGAACAGTTTACAATGAGCAGTTCTTC. Its protein is CASSLGTVYNEQFF.

The chain uses TRBV24-1 and TRBJ1-4, with a possible D match to TRBD1 (6 bases). V lost 3 bases and J lost 8, with 15 bases in between. The CDR3 is 15 amino acids. Per germline, CDR1 KGHDR and CDR2 SFDVKD. CDR3 amino acids: CATSDGSGEGEKLFF. As DNA, the CDR3 is TGTGCCACCAGTGATGGGTCAGGGGAGGGGGAAAAACTGTTTTTT.

The V gene is TRBV19, the J gene TRBJ1-2, with D possibly being TRBD1 (5 bases). This CDR3 has 14 residues. CDR1 is LNHDA, CDR2 SQIVND, per germline (reference sequence). The V end was cut by 4 bases, the J end by 7 bases, with 16 bases between. Here the CDR3 reads CASSSGQGLFGYTF. The CDR3 nucleotides read TGTGCCAGTAGTAGCGGCCAGGGCTTGTTTGGCTACACCTTC.

This chain connects TRBV6-4 to TRBJ2-2; TRBD1 might be the D (6 bases). Looked up from germline, CDR1 is MRHNA and CDR2 is SNTAGT. This CDR3 has 15 amino acids. Deletions cut 6 bases from V and 8 bases from J, with 19 bases between. For the CDR3, the DNA is TGTGCCAGCAGCCTGGACAGCTCCCCTAGGGGGGAGCTGTTTTTT. Translation gives CASSLDSSPRGELFF.